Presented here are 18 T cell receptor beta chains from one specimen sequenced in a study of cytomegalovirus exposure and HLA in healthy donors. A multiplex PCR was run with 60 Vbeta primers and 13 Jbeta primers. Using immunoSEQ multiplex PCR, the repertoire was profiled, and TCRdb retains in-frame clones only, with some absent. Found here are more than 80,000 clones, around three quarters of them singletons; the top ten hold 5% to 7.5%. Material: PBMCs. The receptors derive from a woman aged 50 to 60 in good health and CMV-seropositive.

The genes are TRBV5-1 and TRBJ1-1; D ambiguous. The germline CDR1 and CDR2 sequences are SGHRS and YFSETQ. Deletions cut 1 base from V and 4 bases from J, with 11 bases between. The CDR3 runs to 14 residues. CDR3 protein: CASSLRVAGTEAFF. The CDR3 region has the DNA TGCGCCAGCAGCTTGAGGGTGGCGGGCACTGAAGCTTTCTTT.

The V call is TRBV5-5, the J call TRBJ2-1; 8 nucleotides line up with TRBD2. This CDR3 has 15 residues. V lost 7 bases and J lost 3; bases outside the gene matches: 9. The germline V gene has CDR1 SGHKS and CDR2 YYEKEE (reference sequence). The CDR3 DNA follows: TGTGCCAGCTTCGCCGGTAGCGGGATCTACAATGAGCAGTTCTTC. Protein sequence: CASFAGSGIYNEQFF.

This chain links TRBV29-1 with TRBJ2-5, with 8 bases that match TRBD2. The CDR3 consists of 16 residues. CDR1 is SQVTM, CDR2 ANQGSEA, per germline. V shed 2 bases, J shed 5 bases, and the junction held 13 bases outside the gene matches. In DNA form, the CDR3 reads TGCAGCGTTGAATCAGCGGGGGTGTATCTGGTGGAGACCCAGTACTTC. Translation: CSVESAGVYLVETQYF. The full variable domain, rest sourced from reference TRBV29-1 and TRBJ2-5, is SAVISQKPSRDICQRGTSLTIQCQVDSQVTMMFWYRQQPGQSLTLIATANQGSEATYESGFVIDKFPISRPNLTFSTLTVSNMSPEDSSIYLCSVESAGVYLVETQYFGPGTRLLVL.

This CDR3 reads CAWSVGSSYEQYF. CDR3 nucleotide sequence: TGTGCCTGGAGTGTGGGCAGTTCCTACGAGCAGTACTTC. This rearrangement joins TRBV30 to TRBJ2-7; D call uncertain. Germline-derived CDR1 and CDR2 are GTSNPN and SVGIG (reference sequence). V shed 0 bases and J shed 1 base, with 7 bases lying between them. There are 13 residues in the CDR3.

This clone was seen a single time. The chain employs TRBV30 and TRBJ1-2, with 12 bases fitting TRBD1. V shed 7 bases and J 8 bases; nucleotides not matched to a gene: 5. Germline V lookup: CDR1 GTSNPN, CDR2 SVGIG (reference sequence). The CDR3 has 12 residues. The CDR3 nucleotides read TGTGCCTCGGGACAGGGGGCGAGGGGCTACACCTTC. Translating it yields CASGQGARGYTF.

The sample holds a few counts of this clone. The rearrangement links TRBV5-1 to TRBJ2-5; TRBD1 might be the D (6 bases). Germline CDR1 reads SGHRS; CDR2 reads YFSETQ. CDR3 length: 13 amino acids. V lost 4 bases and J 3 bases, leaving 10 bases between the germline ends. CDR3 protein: CASSGTNEETQYF. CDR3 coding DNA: TGCGCCAGCAGCGGGACAAATGAAGAGACCCAGTACTTC.

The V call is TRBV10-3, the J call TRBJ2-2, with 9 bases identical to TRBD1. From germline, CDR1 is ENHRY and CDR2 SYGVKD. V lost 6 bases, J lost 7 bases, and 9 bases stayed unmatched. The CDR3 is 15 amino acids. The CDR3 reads CAIRPGQGGFGELFF. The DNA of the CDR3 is TGTGCCATCAGGCCGGGACAGGGAGGTTTCGGGGAGCTGTTTTTT.

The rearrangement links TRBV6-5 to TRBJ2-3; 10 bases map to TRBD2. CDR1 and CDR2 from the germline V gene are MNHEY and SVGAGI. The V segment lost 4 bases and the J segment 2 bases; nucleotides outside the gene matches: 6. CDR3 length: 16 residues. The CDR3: CASSSDGLAVTDTQYF. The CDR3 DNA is TGTGCCAGCAGTTCCGACGGACTAGCGGTCACAGATACGCAGTATTTT.

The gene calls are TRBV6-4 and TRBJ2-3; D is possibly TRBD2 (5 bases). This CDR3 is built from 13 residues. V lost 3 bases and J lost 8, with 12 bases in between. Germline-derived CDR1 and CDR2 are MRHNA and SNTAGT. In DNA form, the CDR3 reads TGTGCCAGCAGTGATCGGGGAGATGGTACGCAGTATTTT. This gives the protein CASSDRGDGTQYF.

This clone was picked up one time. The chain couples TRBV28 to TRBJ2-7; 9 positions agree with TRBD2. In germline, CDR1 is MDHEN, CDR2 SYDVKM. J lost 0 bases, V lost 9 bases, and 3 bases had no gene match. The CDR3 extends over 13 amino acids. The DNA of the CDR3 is TGTGCCAGTTCTAGCGGGGCCTCCTACGAGCAGTACTTC. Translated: CASSSGASYEQYF.

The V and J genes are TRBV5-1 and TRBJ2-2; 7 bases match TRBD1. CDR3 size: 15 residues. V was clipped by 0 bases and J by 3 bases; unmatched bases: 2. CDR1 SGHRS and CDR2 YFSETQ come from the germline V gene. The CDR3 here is CASSLATGDTGELFF. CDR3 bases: TGCGCCAGCAGCTTGGCAACAGGGGACACCGGGGAGCTGTTTTTT.

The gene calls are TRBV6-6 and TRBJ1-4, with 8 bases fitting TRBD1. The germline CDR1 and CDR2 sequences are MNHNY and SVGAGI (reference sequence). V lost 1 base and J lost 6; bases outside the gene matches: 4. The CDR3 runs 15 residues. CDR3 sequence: CASSYFTGGDEKLFF. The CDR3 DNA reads TGTGCCAGCAGTTACTTCACAGGGGGGGATGAAAAACTGTTTTTT.

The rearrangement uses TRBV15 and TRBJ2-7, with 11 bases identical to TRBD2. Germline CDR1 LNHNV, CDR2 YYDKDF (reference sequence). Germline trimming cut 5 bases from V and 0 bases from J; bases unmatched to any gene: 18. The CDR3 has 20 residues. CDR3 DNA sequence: TGTGCCACCAGCCCCTTACCAGGTGCTAGCGGGGGGTTCCTCTCCTACGAGCAGTACTTC. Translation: CATSPLPGASGGFLSYEQYF.

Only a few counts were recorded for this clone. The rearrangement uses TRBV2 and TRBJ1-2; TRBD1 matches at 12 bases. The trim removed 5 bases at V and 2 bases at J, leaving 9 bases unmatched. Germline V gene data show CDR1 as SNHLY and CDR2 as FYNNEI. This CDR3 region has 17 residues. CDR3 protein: CASSNPGQGAANYGYTF. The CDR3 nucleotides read TGTGCCAGCAGTAACCCGGGACAGGGGGCGGCGAACTATGGCTACACCTTC.

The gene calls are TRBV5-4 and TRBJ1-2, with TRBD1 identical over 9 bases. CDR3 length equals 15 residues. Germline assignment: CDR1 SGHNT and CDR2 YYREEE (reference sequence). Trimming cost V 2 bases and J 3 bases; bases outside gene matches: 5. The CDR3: CASSLGTGLYYGYTF. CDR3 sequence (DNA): TGTGCCAGCAGCTTAGGGACAGGGTTATACTATGGCTACACCTTC.

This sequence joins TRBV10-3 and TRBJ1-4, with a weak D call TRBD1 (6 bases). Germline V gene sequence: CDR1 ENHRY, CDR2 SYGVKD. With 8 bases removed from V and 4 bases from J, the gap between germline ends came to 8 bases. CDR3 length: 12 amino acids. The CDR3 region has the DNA TGTGCCATCGCAGGGGATAATGAAAAACTGTTTTTT. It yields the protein CAIAGDNEKLFF.

CDR3 protein: CASSQVGGEETQYF. The CDR3 DNA follows: TGTGCCAGCAGCCAGGTGGGGGGGGAAGAGACCCAGTACTTC. This chain connects TRBV4-2 to TRBJ2-5, with 7 bases matching TRBD2. J lost 3 bases, V lost 3 bases, and 4 bases had no gene match. Germline CDR1 and CDR2: LGHNA and YNFKEQ. The CDR3 runs to 14 residues.

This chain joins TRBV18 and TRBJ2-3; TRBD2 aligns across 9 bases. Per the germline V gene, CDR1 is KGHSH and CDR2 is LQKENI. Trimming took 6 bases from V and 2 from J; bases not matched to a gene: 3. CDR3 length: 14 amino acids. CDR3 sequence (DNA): TGTGCCAGCTCGCCTAGCGGGGACACAGATACGCAGTATTTT. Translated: CASSPSGDTDTQYF.